This is a list of T cell receptor beta chains from one sample in a study of early T cells in non-severe SARS-CoV-2 infection. In TCRdb, the 5' RACE reads were re-called with MiXCR into one record per CDR3 protein. The sample records fewer than 80,000 distinct CDR3 sequences, 4.6% being singletons. Sequencing was performed on whole blood, taken at baseline. These TCRs come from an adult who was a healthcare worker with PCR-confirmed SARS-CoV-2 infection or an uninfected control (not recorded which). The donor label of this sample is uncertain. CDR3s include the opening cysteine and the closing phenylalanine or tryptophan. A D gene is named only where the DNA matches it firmly. Clone size is not always given. Where it is, it says once, few, many or a class for expanded clones.

V: TRBV27
size: few
D: -
J: TRBJ1-2
CDR3: CASSLGGALYGYTF
DNA: TGTGCCAGCAGTTTAGGGGGAGCTCTCTATGGCTACACCTTC

V: TRBV10-2
size: many
D: -
J: TRBJ1-1
CDR3: CASRRDTEAFF
DNA: TGCGCCAGCAGAAGGGACACTGAAGCTTTCTTT

V: TRBV3-1
size: -
D: -
J: TRBJ1-1
CDR3: CASSQDTDWSTEAFF
DNA: TGTGCCAGCAGCCAAGATACCGACTGGAGTACTGAAGCTTTCTTT

V: TRBV10-3
size: few
D: -
J: TRBJ1-4
CDR3: CAISGLNEKLFF
DNA: TGTGCCATCAGTGGACTAAATGAAAAACTGTTTTTT

V: TRBV7-6
size: -
D: TRBD1
J: TRBJ2-5
CDR3: CASSSGTGEAGTQYF
DNA: TGTGCCAGCAGCAGTGGGACAGGGGAGGCCGGGACCCAGTACTTC

V: TRBV29-1
size: many
D: -
J: TRBJ2-2
CDR3: CSVERQGSTGELFF
DNA: TGCAGCGTTGAGCGGCAGGGAAGCACCGGGGAGCTGTTTTTT

V: TRBV18
size: many
D: -
J: TRBJ2-1
CDR3: CASSPLLVRYNEQFF
DNA: TGTGCCAGCTCACCACTGTTAGTACGGTACAATGAGCAGTTCTTC

V: TRBV7-2
size: many
D: -
J: TRBJ2-3
CDR3: CASSLNTQYF
DNA: TGTGCCAGCAGCTTAAATACGCAGTATTTT

V: TRBV6-5
size: -
D: -
J: TRBJ1-5
CDR3: CASSYLGNQPQHF
DNA: TGTGCCAGCAGTTACTTAGGCAATCAGCCCCAGCATTTT

V: TRBV6-6
size: -
D: -
J: TRBJ2-7
CDR3: CASSERPVYEQYF
DNA: TGTGCCAGCAGTGAGCGACCGGTCTACGAGCAGTACTTC

V: TRBV5-1
size: -
D: -
J: TRBJ2-3
CDR3: CASRAGRAFTDTQYF
DNA: TGCGCCAGCAGAGCCGGAAGGGCGTTCACAGATACGCAGTATTTT

V: TRBV4-2
size: many
D: TRBD2
J: TRBJ2-1
CDR3: CASSRGLAADNEQFF
DNA: TGTGCCAGCAGCCGAGGACTAGCGGCTGACAATGAGCAGTTCTTC

V: TRBV7-8
size: many
D: TRBD1
J: TRBJ2-3
CDR3: CASSEDRGRSTTDTQYF
DNA: TGTGCCAGCAGCGAGGACAGGGGGCGGTCAACCACAGATACGCAGTATTTT

V: TRBV7-2
size: few
D: -
J: TRBJ2-4
CDR3: CASSFSWGAKNIQYF
DNA: TGTGCCAGCAGCTTTAGTTGGGGAGCCAAAAACATTCAGTACTTC

V: TRBV12-3/TRBV12-4
size: many
D: -
J: TRBJ2-7
CDR3: CASSPGGHEQYF
DNA: TGTGCCAGCAGTCCAGGGGGGCACGAGCAGTACTTC

V: TRBV2
size: -
D: -
J: TRBJ1-1
CDR3: CATSGQNTEAFF
DNA: TGTGCCACCTCCGGGCAGAACACTGAAGCTTTCTTT

V: TRBV10-2
size: few
D: -
J: TRBJ2-7
CDR3: CASSTGSGEQYF
DNA: TGCGCCAGCAGTACAGGGTCCGGCGAGCAGTACTTC

V: TRBV18
size: many
D: TRBD1
J: TRBJ2-7
CDR3: CASSHGQGDEQYF
DNA: TGTGCCAGCTCGCATGGACAGGGAGACGAGCAGTACTTC

V: TRBV7-8
size: many
D: -
J: TRBJ1-3
CDR3: CASSLAVQAISGNTIYF
DNA: TGTGCCAGCAGCTTAGCTGTACAGGCGATCTCTGGAAACACCATATATTTT

V: TRBV6-1
size: many
D: TRBD1
J: TRBJ2-7
CDR3: CASIPPGTGGSYEQYF
DNA: TGTGCCAGCATTCCCCCCGGGACAGGGGGCTCCTACGAGCAGTACTTC

V: TRBV5-4
size: many
D: -
J: TRBJ2-3
CDR3: CASSLQGTDTQYF
DNA: TGTGCCAGCAGCTTGCAGGGCACAGATACGCAGTATTTT

V: TRBV7-2
size: many
D: TRBD1
J: TRBJ2-5
CDR3: CASSPRQGPSLGGQYF
DNA: TGTGCCAGCAGCCCCCGACAGGGACCTTCTTTAGGGGGCCAGTACTTC

V: TRBV10-3
size: -
D: -
J: TRBJ2-2
CDR3: CAITGTNTGELFF
DNA: TGTGCCATCACGGGTACGAACACCGGGGAGCTGTTTTTT

V: TRBV4-1
size: many
D: TRBD1
J: TRBJ1-3
CDR3: CASSQPTGPGNTIYF
DNA: TGCGCCAGCAGCCAACCGACAGGGCCAGGAAACACCATATATTTT

V: TRBV28
size: many
D: TRBD1
J: TRBJ1-6
CDR3: CASSYRGGGGNSPLHF
DNA: TGTGCCAGCAGTTACAGGGGTGGGGGAGGTAATTCACCCCTCCACTTT

V: TRBV14
size: many
D: -
J: TRBJ2-7
CDR3: CASSHAAYEQYF
DNA: TGTGCCAGCAGCCACGCCGCCTACGAGCAGTACTTC

V: TRBV7-2
size: few
D: -
J: TRBJ1-4
CDR3: CASSQRFGATNEKLFF
DNA: TGTGCCAGCAGCCAGAGGTTCGGAGCAACTAATGAAAAACTGTTTTTT

V: TRBV10-3
size: -
D: -
J: TRBJ1-1
CDR3: CAISPRVGTEAFF
DNA: TGTGCCATTTCCCCCAGGGTTGGAACTGAAGCTTTCTTT

V: TRBV4-1
size: -
D: -
J: TRBJ2-3
CDR3: CASSEDSGADTQYF
DNA: TGCGCCAGCAGCGAAGACTCGGGCGCAGATACGCAGTATTTT

V: TRBV5-1
size: few
D: TRBD1
J: TRBJ1-4
CDR3: CASSRGQGNEKLFF
DNA: TGCGCCAGCAGCAGGGGACAGGGAAATGAAAAACTGTTTTTT

V: TRBV7-3
size: -
D: TRBD1
J: TRBJ2-2
CDR3: CASSPDRGEPANTGEMFF
DNA: TGTGCCAGCAGCCCGGACAGGGGCGAACCCGCGAACACCGGGGAGATGTTTTTT

V: TRBV28
size: many
D: TRBD1
J: TRBJ1-2
CDR3: CASSLGRGPRGYTF
DNA: TGTGCCAGCAGTTTAGGCAGGGGGCCTCGTGGCTACACCTTC

V: TRBV5-1
size: -
D: -
J: TRBJ2-2
CDR3: CASSLVLGRGTPGELFF
DNA: TGCGCCAGCAGCTTGGTTCTCGGCAGGGGAACCCCCGGGGAGCTGTTTTTT

V: TRBV15
size: many
D: -
J: TRBJ1-2
CDR3: CATSRTLNYGYTF
DNA: TGTGCCACCAGCAGGACTCTGAACTATGGCTACACCTTC

V: TRBV15
size: few
D: -
J: TRBJ1-6
CDR3: CATSRDEGKGSPLHF
DNA: TGTGCCACCAGCAGAGATGAGGGCAAGGGATCACCCCTCCACTTT

V: TRBV12-3/TRBV12-4
size: many
D: -
J: TRBJ2-5
CDR3: CASSLYGGLEETQYF
DNA: TGTGCCAGCAGTTTATATGGGGGGTTGGAAGAGACCCAGTACTTC

V: TRBV20-1
size: many
D: -
J: TRBJ1-5
CDR3: CSAINREAQPQHF
DNA: TGCAGTGCTATAAACAGGGAAGCCCAGCCCCAGCATTTT

V: TRBV20-1
size: many
D: TRBD1
J: TRBJ2-3
CDR3: CSARVSGGVITDTQYF
DNA: TGCAGTGCTAGAGTTTCAGGGGGCGTTATCACAGATACGCAGTATTTT

V: TRBV9
size: -
D: -
J: TRBJ1-1
CDR3: CASSVGSGAEAFF
DNA: TGTGCCAGCAGCGTCGGGTCCGGGGCTGAAGCTTTCTTT

V: TRBV6-1
size: few
D: -
J: TRBJ2-3
CDR3: CASRRGDTQYF
DNA: TGTGCCAGTCGCCGGGGGGATACGCAGTATTTT

V: TRBV27
size: -
D: -
J: TRBJ2-6
CDR3: CASSLSGANVLTF
DNA: TGTGCCAGCTCCCTCTCTGGGGCCAACGTCCTGACTTTC

V: TRBV7-6
size: -
D: -
J: TRBJ1-4
CDR3: CASSSPRTEGEKLFF
DNA: TGTGCCAGCAGCTCCCCACGAACTGAGGGCGAAAAACTGTTTTTT

V: TRBV29-1
size: many
D: -
J: TRBJ1-2
CDR3: CSVETTSPNYGYTF
DNA: TGCAGCGTTGAAACGACCAGCCCTAACTATGGCTACACCTTC

V: TRBV10-3
size: few
D: TRBD2
J: TRBJ2-4
CDR3: CAISPGTSGGREIAKNIQYF
DNA: TGTGCCATCAGCCCCGGGACTAGCGGGGGAAGAGAAATAGCCAAAAACATTCAGTACTTC

V: TRBV6-5
size: many
D: -
J: TRBJ2-7
CDR3: CASSFSLDSQDGYEQYF
DNA: TGTGCCAGCAGTTTCAGTTTGGACTCCCAGGACGGCTACGAGCAGTACTTC

V: TRBV28
size: few
D: -
J: TRBJ2-7
CDR3: CASSYEYRRGEQYF
DNA: TGTGCCAGCAGTTACGAATATCGGAGAGGCGAGCAGTACTTC

V: TRBV12-3/TRBV12-4
size: -
D: -
J: TRBJ2-3
CDR3: CASSPQGGGFDTQYF
DNA: TGTGCCAGCAGTCCTCAGGGGGGGGGCTTTGATACGCAGTATTTT

V: TRBV30
size: many
D: TRBD1
J: TRBJ1-6
CDR3: CAVTGGYSPLHF
DNA: TGTGCTGTGACAGGGGGCTATTCACCCCTCCACTTT

V: TRBV6-5
size: many
D: -
J: TRBJ2-2
CDR3: CASRIRYSFSNTGELFF
DNA: TGTGCCAGCAGGATCCGGTACAGCTTCTCGAACACCGGGGAGCTGTTTTTT

V: TRBV29-1
size: many
D: -
J: TRBJ2-1
CDR3: CSLNTGRDEQFF
DNA: TGCAGCCTTAATACAGGGCGCGATGAGCAGTTCTTC

V: TRBV27
size: -
D: TRBD1
J: TRBJ1-5
CDR3: CASSLTPQGNQPQHF
DNA: TGTGCCAGCAGTTTGACACCACAGGGGAATCAGCCCCAGCATTTT

V: TRBV29-1
size: few
D: TRBD2
J: TRBJ2-1
CDR3: CSVKRGAGQFF
DNA: TGCAGCGTTAAGCGGGGGGCCGGGCAGTTCTTC

V: TRBV7-2
size: many
D: TRBD1
J: TRBJ2-7
CDR3: CASSLSGTVNSYEQYF
DNA: TGTGCCAGCAGCTTGTCCGGGACAGTCAATTCCTACGAGCAGTACTTC

V: TRBV11-3
size: -
D: -
J: TRBJ1-1
CDR3: CASSQDLNTEAFF
DNA: TGTGCCAGCAGCCAGGACCTCAACACTGAGGCTTTCTTT